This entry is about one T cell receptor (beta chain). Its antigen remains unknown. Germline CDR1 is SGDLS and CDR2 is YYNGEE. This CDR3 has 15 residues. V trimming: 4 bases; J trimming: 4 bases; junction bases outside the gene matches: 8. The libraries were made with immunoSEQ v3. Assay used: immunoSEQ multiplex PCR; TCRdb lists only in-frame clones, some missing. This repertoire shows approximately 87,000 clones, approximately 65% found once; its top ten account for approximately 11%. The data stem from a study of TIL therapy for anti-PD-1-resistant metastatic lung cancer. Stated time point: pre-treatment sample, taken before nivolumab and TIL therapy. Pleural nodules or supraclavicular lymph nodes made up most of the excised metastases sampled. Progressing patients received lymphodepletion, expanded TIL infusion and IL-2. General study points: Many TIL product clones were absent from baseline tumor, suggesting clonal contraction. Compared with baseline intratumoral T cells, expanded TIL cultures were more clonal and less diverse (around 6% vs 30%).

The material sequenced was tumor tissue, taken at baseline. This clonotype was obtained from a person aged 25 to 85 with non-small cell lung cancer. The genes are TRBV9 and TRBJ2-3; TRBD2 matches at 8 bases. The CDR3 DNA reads TGTGCCAGCAGCTTCCGGAGCGGGGGAGCAGATACGCAGTATTTT. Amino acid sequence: CASSFRSGGADTQYF.